The 8 T cell receptor beta chains below were found in one sample sequenced in a study of CD8 T cells in Susac syndrome. Random hexamers served to reverse transcribe roughly 0.45 to 1 ug RNA. Each CDR3 protein gets one entry after TCRdb re-called the immunoSEQ multiplex PCR reads with MiXCR. Seen here are about 130,000 distinct CDR3 sequences, around 95% observed once, and the top ten hold roughly 0.08%. The specimen was CD4+ T cells from PBMCs. The receptors shown here come from a human donor in good health.

The chain couples TRBV5-1 to TRBJ2-5, with 10 bases that match TRBD1. From germline, CDR1 is SGHRS and CDR2 YFSETQ. V was clipped by 4 bases and J by 5 bases; unmatched bases: 8. CDR3 length: 15 amino acids. DNA of the CDR3: TGCGCCAGCAGCATAGGGACAGGGGTTGGGGAGACCCAGTACTTC. Residues: CASSIGTGVGETQYF. Supplemented by reference TRBV5-1 and TRBJ2-5, the full variable domain reads KAGVTQTPRYLIKTRGQQVTLSCSPISGHRSVSWYQQTPGQGLQFLFEYFSETQRNKGNFPGRFSGRQFSNSRSEMNVSTLELGDSALYLCASSIGTGVGETQYFGPGTRLLVL.

The chain uses TRBV3-1 and TRBJ1-2; TRBD1 might be the D (6 bases). CDR3 size: 13 residues. V was pared by 5 bases and J by 8 bases, with 15 bases between. From germline, CDR1 is LGHDT and CDR2 YNNKEL (reference sequence). Here the CDR3 reads CASSYVGGGGYTF. The CDR3 bases are TGTGCCAGCAGCTATGTGGGGGGCGGAGGCTACACCTTC.

The V call is TRBV3-1, the J call TRBJ2-2; D possibly corresponds to TRBD2 (6 bases). This CDR3 is 14 amino acids long. Trimming cost V 5 bases and J 5 bases, with 12 bases left between them. Germline CDR1 reads LGHDT; CDR2 reads YNNKEL (reference sequence). The CDR3 DNA is TGTGCCAGCAGCGGAGGGGTGGCTACCGGGGAGCTGTTTTTT. Translating gives CASSGGVATGELFF.

The V and J genes are TRBV12-3 or TRBV12-4 and TRBJ2-7, with 10 bases that match TRBD1. The CDR3 loop spans 14 amino acids. The J segment lost 5 bases and the V segment lost 4 bases, leaving 5 bases of the junction unmatched. The CDR3 DNA reads TGTGCCAGCAGTTCCTGGGACAGGGGAAACGAGCAGTACTTC. This gives the protein CASSSWDRGNEQYF.

The chain carries TRBV29-1 and TRBJ2-3; 8 bases map to TRBD2. The CDR3 length is 13 residues. Germline CDR1 and CDR2: SQVTM and ANQGSEA. V lost 6 bases and J lost 0; bases outside the gene matches: 2. In nucleotides, the CDR3 is TGCAGCGTGGCGGGGGGCAGCACAGATACGCAGTATTTT. It translates to CSVAGGSTDTQYF.

This clonotype was seen only a few times. The chain uses TRBV7-2 and TRBJ2-6, with D perhaps matching TRBD2 (5 bases). CDR1 and CDR2 (germline): SGHTA, FQGNSA. The ends were cut back, 3 bases at V and 0 bases at J, with 6 bases in the middle. The CDR3 loop spans 15 amino acids. CDR3 protein: CASSLDSSGANVLTF. The CDR3 DNA reads as TGTGCCAGCAGCTTGGACTCCTCTGGGGCCAACGTCCTGACTTTC.

V is TRBV19 and J is TRBJ1-5, with TRBD1 matching 9 bases. CDR1 is LNHDA, CDR2 SQIVND, per germline (reference sequence). The CDR3 length is 15 residues. V was pared by 10 bases and J by 2 bases, with 9 bases of the junction left unmatched. The CDR3: CATVDRGVGNQPQHF. The CDR3, as DNA: TGTGCCACCGTAGACAGGGGGGTCGGCAATCAGCCCCAGCATTTT.

This sequence joins TRBV23-1 and TRBJ1-2; unclear D gene. TRBV23-1 has ORF status, its function being uncertain. V was trimmed by 7 bases and J by 1 base, leaving 16 bases between them. This CDR3 is 15 amino acids long. Here the CDR3 DNA reads TGCGCCAGCACCCCCGATTGGCAGCGTAACTATGGCTACACCTTC. This codes for CASTPDWQRNYGYTF.